This TCR beta chain originates from a study of CD8+CD57+ T cells in acquired aplastic anemia. In its sample, this clonotype was seen a few times. Its antigen is not identified. Genomic DNA templated the TCR beta VDJ and CDR3 profiling. TCRdb reprocessed the reads via MiXCR and lists one record per CDR3 protein. This sample has just over 200,000 distinct CDR3 sequences, with about 60% found just once. Study outcomes and limitations: Between patients and controls, CD8+ Simpson's diversity did not vary significantly.

Those patients picked for sequencing had displayed CD8+CD57+ cell expansion on flow cytometry. Patient blood was sampled before any therapy had been received. Material: sorted CD4+, CD8+, or CD8+CD57+ T cells (not recorded which) from PBMCs. This TCR derives from a human donor with aplastic anemia.

This CDR3 reads CASSDQHRGGTEAFF. The CDR3 DNA sequence: TGTGCCAGCAGTGACCAACACAGGGGCGGCACTGAAGCTTTCTTT. The chain couples TRBV6-4 to TRBJ1-1, with 7 bases aligning to TRBD1. Germline CDR1 MRHNA, CDR2 SNTAGT. V was pared by 2 bases and J by 4 bases, with 7 bases of the junction left unmatched. The length of the CDR3 is 15 residues.